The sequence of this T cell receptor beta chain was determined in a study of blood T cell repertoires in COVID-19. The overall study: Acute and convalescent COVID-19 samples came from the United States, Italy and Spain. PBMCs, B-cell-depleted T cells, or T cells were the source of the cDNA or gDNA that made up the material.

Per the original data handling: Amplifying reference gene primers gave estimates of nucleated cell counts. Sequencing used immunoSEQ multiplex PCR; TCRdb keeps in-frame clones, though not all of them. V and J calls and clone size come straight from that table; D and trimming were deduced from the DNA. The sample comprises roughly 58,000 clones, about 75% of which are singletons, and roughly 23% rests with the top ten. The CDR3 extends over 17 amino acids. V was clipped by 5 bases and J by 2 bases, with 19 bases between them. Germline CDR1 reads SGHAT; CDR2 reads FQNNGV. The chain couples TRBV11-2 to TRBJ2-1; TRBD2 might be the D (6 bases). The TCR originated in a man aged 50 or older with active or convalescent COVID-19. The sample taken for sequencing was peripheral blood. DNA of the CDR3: TGTGCCAGCAGCGGCGGGGCTTTATCTAGCGCCTACAATGAGCAGTTCTTC. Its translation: CASSGGALSSAYNEQFF.